This TCR beta chain is from a study of response to subunit inactivated influenza vaccine. Study-level results: Each seasonal influenza vaccination, the authors suggested, recruits few new T cells.

The CDR3 covers 14 residues. The germline CDR1 and CDR2 sequences are KGHSH and LQKENI. With 2 bases removed from V and 0 bases from J, the gap between germline ends came to 7 bases. TCRdb reanalysed the RT-PCR reads using MiXCR and keeps one entry per CDR3 protein. In the table there are approximately 520,000 distinct CDR3 sequences, 25% of which are singletons. Note on this clonotype: Its cognate antigen is unknown.

The origin of this receptor is a man aged 50 or older who received an inactivated influenza vaccine. The V call is TRBV18, the J call TRBJ1-1, with no clear D. Sequencing was performed on CD4+ T cells sorted from PBMCs, taken 4 to 6 days after vaccination. CDR3: CASSPKEMNTEAFF. As DNA, the CDR3 is TGTGCCAGCTCACCAAAGGAGATGAACACTGAAGCTTTCTTT.